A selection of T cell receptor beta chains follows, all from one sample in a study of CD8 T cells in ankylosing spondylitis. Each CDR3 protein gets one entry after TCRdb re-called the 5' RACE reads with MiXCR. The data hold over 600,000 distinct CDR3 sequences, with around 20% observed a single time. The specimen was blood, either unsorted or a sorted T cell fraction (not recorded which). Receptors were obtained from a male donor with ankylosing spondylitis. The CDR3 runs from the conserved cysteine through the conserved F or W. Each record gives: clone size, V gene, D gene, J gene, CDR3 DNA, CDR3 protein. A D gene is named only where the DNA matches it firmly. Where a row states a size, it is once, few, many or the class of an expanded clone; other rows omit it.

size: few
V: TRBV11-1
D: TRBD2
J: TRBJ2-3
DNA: TGTGCCAGCAGCTTAGGTCGCGTCAGCGGGAGCTCAGATACGCAGTATTTT
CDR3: CASSLGRVSGSSDTQYF

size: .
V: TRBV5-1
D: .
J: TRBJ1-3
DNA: TGCGCCAGCAGCTTGCTCGGGGACTCTGGAAACACCATATATTTT
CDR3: CASSLLGDSGNTIYF

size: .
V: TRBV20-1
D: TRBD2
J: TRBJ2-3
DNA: TGCAGTGCTCCGGCGGGAGGGGAAGATACGCAGTATTTT
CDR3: CSAPAGGEDTQYF

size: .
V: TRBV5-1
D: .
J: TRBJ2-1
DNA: TGCGCCAGCAAAGGGCTACAGGGCCATGAGCAGTTCTTC
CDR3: CASKGLQGHEQFF

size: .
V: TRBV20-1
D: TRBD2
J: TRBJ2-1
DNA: TGCAGTGCTAGAGTTAGCGGGAATTACAATGAGCAGTTCTTC
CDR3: CSARVSGNYNEQFF

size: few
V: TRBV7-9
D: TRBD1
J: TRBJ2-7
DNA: TGTGCCAGCAGCTTCCTGTCCGGGACAGGGGACGAGCAGTACTTC
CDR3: CASSFLSGTGDEQYF

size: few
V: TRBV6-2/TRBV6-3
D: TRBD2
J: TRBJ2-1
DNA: TGTGCCAGCAGGACTAGCGGGAGATGGGTCAATGAGCAGTTCTTC
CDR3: CASRTSGRWVNEQFF

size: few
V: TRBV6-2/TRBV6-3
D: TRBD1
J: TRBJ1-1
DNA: TGTGCCAGCAGGTCAGAGCGCGGACAGGGGAACACTGAAGCTTTCTTT
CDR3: CASRSERGQGNTEAFF

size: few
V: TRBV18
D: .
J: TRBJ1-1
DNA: TGTGCCAGCTCACTAGGGTTGGACACTGAAGCTTTCTTT
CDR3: CASSLGLDTEAFF

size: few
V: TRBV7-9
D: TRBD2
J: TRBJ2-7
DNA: TGTGCCAGCAGCTTGGGGACTAGCGGGACTCCCTACGAGCAGTACTTC
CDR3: CASSLGTSGTPYEQYF

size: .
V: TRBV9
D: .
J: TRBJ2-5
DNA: TGTGCCAGCAGCATCCTGGAGGTAGGAGGGACCCAGTACTTC
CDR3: CASSILEVGGTQYF

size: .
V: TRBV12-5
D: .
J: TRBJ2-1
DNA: TGTGCTAGTGGTTTGGGACAGAATGAGCAGTTCTTC
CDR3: CASGLGQNEQFF

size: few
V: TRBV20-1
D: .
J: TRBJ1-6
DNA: TGCAGTGCTACAGGTTTAGATAATTCACCCCTCCACTTT
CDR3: CSATGLDNSPLHF

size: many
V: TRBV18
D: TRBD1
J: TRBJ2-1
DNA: TGTGCCAGCTCACTACAGGGGGCGCGGGATGAGCAGTTCTTC
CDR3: CASSLQGARDEQFF

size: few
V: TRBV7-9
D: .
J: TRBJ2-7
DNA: TGTGCCAGCAGCTTAGAGGTAGGCTTCTCCTACGAGCAGTACTTC
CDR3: CASSLEVGFSYEQYF

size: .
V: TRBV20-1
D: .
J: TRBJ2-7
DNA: TGCAGTGCTAGTGAGGACAGTCCCTACGAGCAGTACTTC
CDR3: CSASEDSPYEQYF

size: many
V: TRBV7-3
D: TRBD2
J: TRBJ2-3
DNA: TGTGCCAGCAGCTTAATGGGGAGGGAAGATACGCAGTATTTT
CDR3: CASSLMGREDTQYF

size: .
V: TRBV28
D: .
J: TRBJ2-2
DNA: TGTGCCAGCAGTTTGCCGGATATTGGTACCGGGGAGCTGTTTTTT
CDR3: CASSLPDIGTGELFF

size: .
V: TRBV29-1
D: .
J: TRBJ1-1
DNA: TGCAGCGTTGTTCCGTACACTGAAGCTTTCTTT
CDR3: CSVVPYTEAFF

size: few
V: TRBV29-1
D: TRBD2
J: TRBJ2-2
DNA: TGCAGCGTTGAACTTTCGGGAGGAGACACCGGGGAGCTGTTTTTT
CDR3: CSVELSGGDTGELFF

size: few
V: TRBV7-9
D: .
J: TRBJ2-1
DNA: TGTGCCAGCAGCTCCCCCCGGCGCAATGAGCAGTTCTTC
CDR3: CASSSPRRNEQFF

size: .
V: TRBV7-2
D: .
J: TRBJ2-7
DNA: TGTGCCAGCAGCCTGGGCCTCCGGGGGTACGAGCAGTACTTC
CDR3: CASSLGLRGYEQYF

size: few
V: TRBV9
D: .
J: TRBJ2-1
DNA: TGTGCCAGCAGCGTAGGTGGGGCGAGTAATGAGCAGTTCTTC
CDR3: CASSVGGASNEQFF

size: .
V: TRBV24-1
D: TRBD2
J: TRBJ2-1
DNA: TGTGCCACCAGTGATTCGACTAGCCGAAACTACAATGAGCAGTTCTTC
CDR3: CATSDSTSRNYNEQFF

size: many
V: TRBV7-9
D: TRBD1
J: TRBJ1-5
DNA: TGTGCCAGCAGCTTGACAGGGGATCAGCCCCAGCATTTT
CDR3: CASSLTGDQPQHF

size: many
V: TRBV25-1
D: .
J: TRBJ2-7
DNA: TGTGCCAGCAGTGAGAGTAGGCCTAATTCGGGGGAGCAGTACTTC
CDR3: CASSESRPNSGEQYF

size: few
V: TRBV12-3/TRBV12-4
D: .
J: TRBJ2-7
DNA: TGTGCCAGCAGTCCCAAAGGGGGGAGGCTAGCGGATTTCTACGAGCAGTACTTC
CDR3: CASSPKGGRLADFYEQYF

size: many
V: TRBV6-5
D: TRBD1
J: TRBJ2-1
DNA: TGTGCCAGCAGTTCTATCGGCGGGACAGGCTCCTACAATGAGCAGTTCTTC
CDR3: CASSSIGGTGSYNEQFF

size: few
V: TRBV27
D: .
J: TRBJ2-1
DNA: TGTGCCAGCAGCCCCAAGGGGGTGGAGCAGTTCTTC
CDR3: CASSPKGVEQFF

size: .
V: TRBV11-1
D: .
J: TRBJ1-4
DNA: TGTGCCAGCAGCCCAAGTCCCACCCCCACAGGGTTGAACGAAAAACTGTTTTTT
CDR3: CASSPSPTPTGLNEKLFF

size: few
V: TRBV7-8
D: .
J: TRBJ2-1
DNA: TGTGCCAGCAGCCCTCAGGGGCGGGGGGAGCAGTTCTTC
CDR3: CASSPQGRGEQFF

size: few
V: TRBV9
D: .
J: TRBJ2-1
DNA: TGTGCCAGCAGCGTAGATCGGTCTGCGCAGTTCTTC
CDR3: CASSVDRSAQFF

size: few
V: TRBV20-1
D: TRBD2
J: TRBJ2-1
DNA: TGCGGGCTAGGTGGCGGCGGGGGATACAATGAGCAGTTCTTC
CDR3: CGLGGGGGYNEQFF

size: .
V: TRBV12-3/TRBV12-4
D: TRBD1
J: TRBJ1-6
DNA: TGTGCCAGCAGTTACAGGGGATCGCTTTGGAATTCACCCCTCCACTTT
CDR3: CASSYRGSLWNSPLHF

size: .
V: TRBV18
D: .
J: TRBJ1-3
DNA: TGTGCCAGCTCACCGGACAGAGCTTACTCTGGAAACACCATATATTTT
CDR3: CASSPDRAYSGNTIYF

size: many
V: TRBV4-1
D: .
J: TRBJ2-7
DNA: TGCGCCAGCAGCCAAGAATCGAGGGGGATTACCTACGAGCAGTACTTC
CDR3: CASSQESRGITYEQYF

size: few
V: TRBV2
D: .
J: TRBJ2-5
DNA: TGTGCCAGCACCCTTCGTGTTTACCGGGACTTTCAAGAGACCCAGTACTTC
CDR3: CASTLRVYRDFQETQYF